A selection of T cell receptor beta chains follows, all from one sample in a study of identical twins. TCRdb ran MiXCR on the 5' RACE reads and lists one entry per CDR3 protein. The table lists approximately 590,000 distinct CDR3 sequences, nearly 10% of them singletons. The data were also submitted as part of a second study, on yellow fever vaccine responses in identical twins.

What was sequenced was PBMCs. Receptors were obtained from a woman aged 18-29 years in good health. Both conserved end residues are trimmed from each CDR3.

V gene,J gene,CDR3 protein
TRBV28,TRBJ1-4,ASSFRANEKLF
TRBV20-1,TRBJ1-1,SARDLRGATEAF
TRBV4-3,TRBJ2-1,ASSQEASGSLGEQF
TRBV3-1,TRBJ2-3,ASSQEGASPTDTQY
TRBV24-1,TRBJ2-1,ATSGGLGLAGSYNEQF
TRBV2,TRBJ2-7,ASTKGREGAYEQY
TRBV5-1,TRBJ2-1,ASSSGGWANLAEQF
TRBV15,TRBJ2-3,ATRGNTDTQY
TRBV10-3,TRBJ2-7,ASTDARDYEQY
TRBV20-1,TRBJ2-1,SARGGVWLAGGRGYEQF
TRBV6-1,TRBJ1-6,ASTTSGTGGSPLH
TRBV12-3/TRBV12-4,TRBJ1-1,ASNTGGEGTEAF
TRBV12-3/TRBV12-4,TRBJ2-4,ASSSGSGQGKAKNIQY
TRBV20-1,TRBJ2-5,SARSSGQLIQY
TRBV6-1,TRBJ2-7,ASSRPGGMKYEQY
TRBV6-2/TRBV6-3,TRBJ2-1,ASSTDASGMLSYNEQF
TRBV4-3,TRBJ2-7,ASSQRTAYEQY
TRBV20-1,TRBJ2-1,SARDVEVSSYNEQF
TRBV20-1,TRBJ2-7,SAVAGATYEQY
TRBV20-1,TRBJ2-2,SARMVGTGELF
TRBV7-9,TRBJ2-7,ASNLSGGGDEQY
TRBV18,TRBJ2-6,ASSQGQGSYSGANVLT
TRBV6-2/TRBV6-3,TRBJ2-5,ASSYGSTPLGQTQY
TRBV18,TRBJ1-1,ASSPEYSLAF
TRBV11-2,TRBJ2-2,ASSSLAGGITGELF
TRBV12-3/TRBV12-4,TRBJ2-5,ASSLFRTGQETQY
TRBV29-1,TRBJ2-7,SVSERSYEQY
TRBV20-1,TRBJ1-2,SAREDGAVNYGYT
TRBV28,TRBJ1-1,ASSSGTGGVNTEAF
TRBV5-6,TRBJ1-1,ASSLVMQMNTEAF
TRBV7-6,TRBJ2-3,ASSLGRTDTDTQY
TRBV20-1,TRBJ2-1,SALPPGNEQF
TRBV7-8,TRBJ2-7,ASSLDLAGEQY
TRBV6-2/TRBV6-3,TRBJ2-1,ASSYSEAGEQF
TRBV5-1,TRBJ2-1,ASSLRVAGDGHEQF
TRBV12-3/TRBV12-4,TRBJ2-1,ASSSGGNEQF
TRBV2,TRBJ2-1,ASRGLVGYNEQF
TRBV7-9,TRBJ2-5,ASSQILEAGGETQY
TRBV24-1,TRBJ2-3,ATSDLRDGTDTQY
TRBV12-3/TRBV12-4,TRBJ2-3,ASRAQGMGTDTQY
TRBV6-2/TRBV6-3,TRBJ2-7,ASSRLAGDSYEQY
TRBV5-1,TRBJ2-1,ASSPPGTGANEQF
TRBV9,TRBJ2-2,ASSVVTTGELF
TRBV12-3/TRBV12-4,TRBJ2-3,ASSISGFTDTQY
TRBV20-1,TRBJ2-5,SAREPAGKETQY
TRBV4-1,TRBJ2-3,ASSQTGQGGGTDTQY
TRBV9,TRBJ2-3,ASSVGGDTQY
TRBV28,TRBJ2-2,AIVGHSNTGELF
TRBV6-5,TRBJ2-3,ASSYTGGHGTDTQY
TRBV4-3,TRBJ2-7,ASSRSRGDEQY
TRBV6-5,TRBJ1-2,ASSQGFYGYT
TRBV14,TRBJ2-1,ASSGDLPQYNEQF
TRBV29-1,TRBJ2-2,SVVSGKGSNTGELF
TRBV4-3,TRBJ2-1,ASSHEEKGRSEQF
TRBV12-3/TRBV12-4,TRBJ2-2,ASTPKGLAGGELF